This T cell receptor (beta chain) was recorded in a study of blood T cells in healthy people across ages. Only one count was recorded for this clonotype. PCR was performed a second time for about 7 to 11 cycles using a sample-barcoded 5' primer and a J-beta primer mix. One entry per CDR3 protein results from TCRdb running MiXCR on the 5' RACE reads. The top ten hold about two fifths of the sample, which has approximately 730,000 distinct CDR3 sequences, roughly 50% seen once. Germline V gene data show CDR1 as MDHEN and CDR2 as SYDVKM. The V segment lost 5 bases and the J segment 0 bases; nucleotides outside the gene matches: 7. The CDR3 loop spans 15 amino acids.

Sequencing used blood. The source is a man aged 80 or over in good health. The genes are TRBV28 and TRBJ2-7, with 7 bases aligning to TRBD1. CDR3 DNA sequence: TGTGCCAGCAGTGCGGCCGGGACAGACTCCTACGAGCAGTACTTC. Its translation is CASSAAGTDSYEQYF.